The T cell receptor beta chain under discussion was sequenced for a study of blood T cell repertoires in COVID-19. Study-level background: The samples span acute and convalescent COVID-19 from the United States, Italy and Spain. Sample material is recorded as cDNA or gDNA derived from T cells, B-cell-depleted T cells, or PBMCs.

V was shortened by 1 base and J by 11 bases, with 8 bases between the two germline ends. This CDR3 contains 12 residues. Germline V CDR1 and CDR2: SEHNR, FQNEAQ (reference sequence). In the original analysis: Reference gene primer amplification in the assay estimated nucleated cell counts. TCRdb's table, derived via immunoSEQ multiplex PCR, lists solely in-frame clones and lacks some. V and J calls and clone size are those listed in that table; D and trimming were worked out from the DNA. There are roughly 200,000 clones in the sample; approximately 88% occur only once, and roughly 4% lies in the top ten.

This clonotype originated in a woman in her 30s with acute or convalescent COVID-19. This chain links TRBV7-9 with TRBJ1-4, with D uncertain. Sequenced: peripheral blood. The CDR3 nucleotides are TGTGCCAGCAGCTTAGGTGTTCATAAACTGTTTTTT. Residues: CASSLGVHKLFF.